This T cell receptor (beta chain) was recovered during a study of cytomegalovirus exposure and HLA in healthy donors. The method was immunoSEQ multiplex PCR; TCRdb's version includes in-frame clones alone and lacks a portion of them. This sample has about 240,000 clones, with around 85% found just once. V trimming: 2 bases; J trimming: 0 bases; junction bases outside the gene matches: 11. CDR1 is KGHSH and CDR2 is LQKENI in the germline V gene. The CDR3 runs to 19 residues. The V gene is TRBV18, the J gene TRBJ1-5, with 9 bases lining up with TRBD1. What was sequenced was PBMCs. This sequence originates from a young woman in good health and CMV-seropositive. This CDR3 is CASSPRGQGRGYSNQPQHF. CDR3 nucleotides: TGTGCCAGCTCACCAAGGGGACAGGGAAGGGGGTATAGCAATCAGCCCCAGCATTTT. Complete variable domain (other parts from reference TRBV18 and TRBJ1-5): NAGVMQNPRHLVRRRGQEARLRCSPMKGHSHVYWYRQLPEEGLKFMVYLQKENIIDESGMPKERFSAEFPKEGPSILRIQQVVRGDSAAYFCASSPRGQGRGYSNQPQHFGDGTRLSIL.